Each of the 14 T cell receptor beta chains below was sequenced from the same sample in a study of control samples from healthy donors and cancer patients. The assay was immunoSEQ multiplex PCR, and TCRdb's table has in-frame clones only and misses some. The sample shows around 19,000 clones, approximately 81% of them seen only once. The sample consisted of PBMCs. Receptors were obtained from a woman in her 70s with lung cancer.

DNA for the CDR3: TGTGCCTGGAGTGTACCAAGCCTTAACACCGGGGAGCTGTTTTTT. Encoded protein: CAWSVPSLNTGELFF. V usage is TRBV30 and J usage is TRBJ2-2, with unresolved D. Trimming removed 0 bases from V and 2 bases from J, with 10 bases in between. The CDR3 has 15 amino acids. The germline V gene has CDR1 GTSNPN and CDR2 SVGIG (reference sequence).

CDR3 sequence reads: CASSKGAPSSGHISGNTIYF. The DNA of the CDR3 is TGTGCCAGCAGCAAAGGGGCGCCTTCCTCAGGGCATATCTCTGGAAACACCATATATTTT. V and J are TRBV21-1 and TRBJ1-3; the table's D gene call, TRBD1, was not cross checked with the DNA. TRBV21-1 is a pseudogene locus. This CDR3 is 20 amino acids long.

This chain connects TRBV9 to TRBJ2-3; no clear D. V was pared by 0 bases and J by 5 bases, with 10 bases between. This CDR3 region has 14 residues. CDR1 SGDLS and CDR2 YYNGEE come from the germline V gene. CDR3: CASSVEATEDTQYF. CDR3 nucleotides: TGTGCCAGCAGCGTAGAGGCCACTGAAGATACGCAGTATTTT.

This sequence joins TRBV3-1 (or the pseudogene TRBV3-2) and TRBJ2-2; TRBD1 matches at 7 bases. Germline values: CDR1 LGHDT, CDR2 YNNKEL (reference sequence). The CDR3 length is 14 residues. The trim removed 4 bases at V and 5 bases at J, leaving 4 bases unmatched. In DNA, the CDR3 is TGTGCCAGCAGCCTACAGGGGCGAACCGGGGAGCTGTTTTTT. Protein sequence: CASSLQGRTGELFF.

The CDR3 region is CASSQDLLAGAYEQYF. CDR3 nucleotide sequence: TGCGCCAGCAGCCAAGATTTACTAGCGGGGGCCTACGAGCAGTACTTC. This chain connects TRBV4-3 to TRBJ2-7, with 11 bases matching TRBD2. Per the germline V gene, CDR1 is LGHNA and CDR2 is YSLEER. CDR3 size: 16 residues. The junction had 3 bases not matched to a gene; V was cut back by 0 bases and J by 2 bases.

This clone was found once. The chain recombines TRBV21-1 with TRBJ2-2; TRBD1 reflects the table's D call only, with no check against the DNA. TRBV21-1 constitutes a pseudogene. The CDR3 contains 19 residues. The CDR3: CASSGKQGPGLLNTGELFF. The CDR3 bases are TGTGCCAGCAGCGGAAAACAGGGGCCCGGACTGCTGAACACCGGGGAGCTGTTTTTT.

The sample holds one count of this clone. The chain is built from TRBV4-2 and TRBJ1-1, with no clear D. V was shortened by 2 bases and J by 10 bases, with 11 bases between the two germline ends. Germline CDR1 and CDR2: LGHNA and YNFKEQ. The CDR3 has 12 amino acids. CDR3 protein: CASSQRAQVAFF. The CDR3 DNA is TGTGCCAGCAGCCAAAGGGCGCAAGTAGCTTTCTTT.

The V call is TRBV28, the J call TRBJ2-1; D is uncertain. This CDR3 is built from 14 residues. From germline, CDR1 is MDHEN and CDR2 SYDVKM. Trimming took off 4 bases at V and 0 bases at J, with 7 bases between the two ends. CDR3: CASSSVDSYNEQFF. The CDR3 DNA sequence: TGTGCCAGCAGTTCAGTTGACTCCTACAATGAGCAGTTCTTC.

The chain is built from TRBV6-2 or TRBV6-3 and TRBJ2-7; D possibly matches TRBD1 or TRBD2 (7 bases each). Trimming shortened V by 6 bases and J by 1 base, and 16 bases separated the two germline ends. Germline CDR1 MNHEY, CDR2 SVGEGT. The CDR3 has 15 amino acids. The DNA for the CDR3 is TGTGCCAGCAGCCCTGGGAGGGGGCCTTCCTACGAGCAGTACTTC. Translating gives CASSPGRGPSYEQYF.

This rearrangement joins TRBV5-4 to TRBJ2-1, with TRBD2 matching 8 bases. Unmatched junction bases numbered 12, after V lost 4 bases and J lost 6 bases. The V gene's germline CDR1 is SGHNT and CDR2 YYREEE (reference sequence). The CDR3 extends over 16 amino acids. Written as DNA, the CDR3 is TGTGCCAGCAGCCCAGAGACTAGCGCTGTCTTCAATGAGCAGTTCTTC. It specifies CASSPETSAVFNEQFF.

The rearrangement uses TRBV28 and TRBJ2-4, with 9 bases matching TRBD2. Trimming cost V 7 bases and J 1 base; bases outside gene matches: 8. CDR1 MDHEN and CDR2 SYDVKM come from the germline V gene. This CDR3 is built from 16 residues. The CDR3 nucleotides are TGTGCCAGCACCCCAAGCGGGGGGCAGGCCAAAAACATTCAGTACTTC. This translates into CASTPSGGQAKNIQYF.

CDR3 amino acids: CASSRGALYEQYF. The CDR3 DNA follows: TGTGCCAGCAGTCGGGGGGCGTTGTACGAGCAGTACTTC. This rearrangement joins TRBV28 to TRBJ2-7; D is perhaps TRBD2 (7 bases). CDR1 is MDHEN and CDR2 is SYDVKM in the germline V gene. The CDR3 spans 13 residues. Trimming left V 5 bases short and J 4 bases short, with 12 bases between.

This clone is a singleton in its sample. The chain joins TRBV7-9 to TRBJ2-7; D is perhaps TRBD1 (6 bases). The CDR3 covers 15 residues. The germline gives CDR1 SEHNR, CDR2 FQNEAQ (reference sequence). Between the trimmed V and J ends, which lost 1 base and 3 bases, there was a span of 13 bases. For the CDR3, the DNA is TGTGCCAGCAGCTTAGATCGAGGGGGATTCTACGAGCAGTACTTC. Translating gives CASSLDRGGFYEQYF.

This clone was counted a few times. The genes are TRBV6-5 and TRBJ1-6; TRBD1 aligns across 7 bases. V shed 1 base, J shed 9 bases, and the junction held 3 bases outside the gene matches. The CDR3 runs 14 residues. CDR1 and CDR2 from the germline V gene are MNHEY and SVGAGI. CDR3 residues: CASSYLDRSSPLHF. The CDR3 DNA is TGTGCCAGCAGTTACTTGGACAGGAGTTCACCCCTCCACTTT.